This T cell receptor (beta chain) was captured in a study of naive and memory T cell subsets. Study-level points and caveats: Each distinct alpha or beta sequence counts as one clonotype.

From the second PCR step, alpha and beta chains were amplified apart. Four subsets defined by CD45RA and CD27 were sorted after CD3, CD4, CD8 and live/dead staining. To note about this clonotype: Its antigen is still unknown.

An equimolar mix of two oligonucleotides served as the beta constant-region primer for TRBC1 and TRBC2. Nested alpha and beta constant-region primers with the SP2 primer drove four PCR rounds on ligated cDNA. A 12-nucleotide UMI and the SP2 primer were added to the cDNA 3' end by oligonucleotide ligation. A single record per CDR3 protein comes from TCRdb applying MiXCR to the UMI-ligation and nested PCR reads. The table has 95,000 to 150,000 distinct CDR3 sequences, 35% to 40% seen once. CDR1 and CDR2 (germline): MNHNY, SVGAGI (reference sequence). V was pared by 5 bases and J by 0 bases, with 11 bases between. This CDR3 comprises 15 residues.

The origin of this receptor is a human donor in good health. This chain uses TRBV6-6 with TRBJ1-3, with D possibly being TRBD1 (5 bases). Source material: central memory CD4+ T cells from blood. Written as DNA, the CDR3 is TGTGCCAGCAGTGAGACAGTCTTCTCTGGAAACACCATATATTTT. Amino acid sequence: CASSETVFSGNTIYF.